The rows below give T cell receptor beta chains drawn from one sample of a study of cytomegalovirus exposure and HLA in healthy donors. TCRdb keeps only in-frame clones here, not all; method: immunoSEQ multiplex PCR. The data hold over 90,000 clones, with roughly two thirds observed a single time. Sequencing was done on a sample of PBMCs. Source of these receptors: a woman aged 50 to 60 in good health and CMV-seropositive. Each CDR3 is given with its conserved first and last residue. The order of the fields is V gene, D gene, J gene, clone size, CDR3 protein, CDR3 DNA. The D gene is left open where the match is weak. Clone size appears in some rows only: once, few, many, or a class for an expanded clone.

V: TRBV11-3; D: .; J: TRBJ2-3; size: .; CDR3: CASSGFRAEDTQYF; DNA: TGTGCCAGCAGCGGGTTCAGGGCCGAAGATACGCAGTATTTT
V: TRBV10-3; D: .; J: TRBJ1-5; size: .; CDR3: CAISEDSAGQPQHF; DNA: TGTGCCATCAGTGAAGACAGTGCCGGTCAGCCCCAGCATTTT
V: TRBV7-3; D: TRBD2; J: TRBJ2-2; size: few; CDR3: CASSLLAGAGGELFF; DNA: TGTGCCAGCAGCTTACTAGCGGGAGCGGGCGGGGAGCTGTTTTTT
V: TRBV7-9; D: .; J: TRBJ2-7; size: .; CDR3: CSSTLGGALMYEQYF; DNA: TGTTCCAGCACTCTGGGGGGGGCATTGATGTACGAGCAGTACTTC
V: TRBV4-2; D: .; J: TRBJ2-3; size: .; CDR3: CASSQDESRDTQYF; DNA: TGTGCCAGCAGCCAAGATGAGAGTAGAGATACGCAGTATTTT
V: TRBV5-1; D: .; J: TRBJ2-3; size: .; CDR3: CASSPVVEQANRADTQYF; DNA: TGCGCCAGCAGCCCGGTGGTCGAACAGGCCAATAGGGCAGATACGCAGTATTTT
V: TRBV7-9; D: .; J: TRBJ1-1; size: .; CDR3: CASSGTFTGPDEAFF; DNA: TGTGCCAGCAGCGGGACATTTACGGGACCCGATGAAGCTTTCTTT
V: TRBV29-1; D: .; J: TRBJ1-4; size: .; CDR3: CSVGSYEKLFF; DNA: TGCAGCGTTGGTAGCTATGAAAAACTGTTTTTT
V: TRBV4-1; D: TRBD1; J: TRBJ1-5; size: .; CDR3: CASSQGQGATQPQHF; DNA: TGCGCCAGCAGCCAAGGGCAGGGGGCGACCCAGCCCCAGCATTTT
V: TRBV5-1; D: .; J: TRBJ2-3; size: .; CDR3: CASSLDRYTQYF; DNA: TGCGCCAGCAGCTTGGATCGGTATACGCAGTATTTT